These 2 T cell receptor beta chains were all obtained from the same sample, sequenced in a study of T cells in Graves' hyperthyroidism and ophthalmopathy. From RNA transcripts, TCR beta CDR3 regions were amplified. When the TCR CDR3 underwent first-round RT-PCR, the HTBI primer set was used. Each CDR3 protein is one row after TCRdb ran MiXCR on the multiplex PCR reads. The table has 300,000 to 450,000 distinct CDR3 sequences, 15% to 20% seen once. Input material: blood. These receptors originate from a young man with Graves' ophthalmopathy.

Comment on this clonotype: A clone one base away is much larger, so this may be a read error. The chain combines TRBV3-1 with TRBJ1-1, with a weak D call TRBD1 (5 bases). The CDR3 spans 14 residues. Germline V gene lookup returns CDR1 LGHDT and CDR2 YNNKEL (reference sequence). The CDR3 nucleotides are TGTGCCTGCAGCCAAGGCCAGGGATATACTGAAGCTTTCTTT. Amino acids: CACSQGQGYTEAFF.

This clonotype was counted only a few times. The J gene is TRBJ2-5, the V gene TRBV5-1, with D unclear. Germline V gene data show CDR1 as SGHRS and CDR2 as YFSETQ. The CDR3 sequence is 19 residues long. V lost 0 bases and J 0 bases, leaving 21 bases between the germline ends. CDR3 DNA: TGCGCCAGCAGCTTGGCTCCGACCGTCTCCCCGAGTTACCAAGAGACCCAGTACTTC. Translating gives CASSLAPTVSPSYQETQYF. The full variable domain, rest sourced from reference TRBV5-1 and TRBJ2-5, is KAGVTQTPRYLIKTRGQQVTLSCSPISGHRSVSWYQQTPGQGLQFLFEYFSETQRNKGNFPGRFSGRQFSNSRSEMNVSTLELGDSALYLCASSLAPTVSPSYQETQYFGPGTRLLVL.